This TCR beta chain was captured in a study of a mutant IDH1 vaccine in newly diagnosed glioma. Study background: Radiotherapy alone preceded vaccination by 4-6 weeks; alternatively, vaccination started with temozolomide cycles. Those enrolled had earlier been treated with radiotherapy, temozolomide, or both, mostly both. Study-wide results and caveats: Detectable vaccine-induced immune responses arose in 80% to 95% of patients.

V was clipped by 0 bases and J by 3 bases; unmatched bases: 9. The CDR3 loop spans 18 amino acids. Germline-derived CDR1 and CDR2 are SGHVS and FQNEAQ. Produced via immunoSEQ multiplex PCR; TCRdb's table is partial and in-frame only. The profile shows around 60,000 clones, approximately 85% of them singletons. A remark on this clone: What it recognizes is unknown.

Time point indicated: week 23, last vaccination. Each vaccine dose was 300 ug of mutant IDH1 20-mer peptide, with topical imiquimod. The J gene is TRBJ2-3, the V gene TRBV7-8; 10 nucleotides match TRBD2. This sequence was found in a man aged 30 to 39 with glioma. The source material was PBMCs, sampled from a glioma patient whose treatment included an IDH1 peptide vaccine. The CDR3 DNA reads TGTGCCAGCAGCTTAGCGAGGGCTAGCGGGGGAGGAACAGATACGCAGTATTTT. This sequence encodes CASSLARASGGGTDTQYF.